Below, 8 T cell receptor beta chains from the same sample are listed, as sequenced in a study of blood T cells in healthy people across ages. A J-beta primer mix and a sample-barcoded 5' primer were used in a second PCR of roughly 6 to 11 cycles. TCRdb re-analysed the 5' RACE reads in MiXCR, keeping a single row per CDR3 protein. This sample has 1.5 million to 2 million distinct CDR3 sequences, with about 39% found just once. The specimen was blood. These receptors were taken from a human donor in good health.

CDR3 DNA sequence: TGTGCCATTGCCTATTCCCTCTCGGACGAGCAGTACTTC. This translates into CAIAYSLSDEQYF. The chain links TRBV6-2 or TRBV6-3 to TRBJ2-7; D is ambiguous. The V end was cut by 10 bases, the J end by 5 bases, with 18 bases between. The CDR3 loop spans 13 amino acids. The germline V gene encodes CDR1 MNHEY and CDR2 SVGEGT.

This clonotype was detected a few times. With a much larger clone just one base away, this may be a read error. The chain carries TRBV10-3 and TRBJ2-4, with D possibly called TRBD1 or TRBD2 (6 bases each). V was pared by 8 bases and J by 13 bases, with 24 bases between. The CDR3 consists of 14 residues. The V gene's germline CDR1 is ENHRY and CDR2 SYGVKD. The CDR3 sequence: CAISGGPFGGEQYF. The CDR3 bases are TGTGCCATCTCTGGGGGGCCATTTGGGGGTGAGCAGTACTTC.

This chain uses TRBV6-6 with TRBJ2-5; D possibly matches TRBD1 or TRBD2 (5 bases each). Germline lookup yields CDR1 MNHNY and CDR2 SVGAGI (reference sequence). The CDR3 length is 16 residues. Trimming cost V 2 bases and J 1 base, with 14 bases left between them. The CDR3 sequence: CASSYRDRPGQETQYF. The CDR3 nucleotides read TGTGCCAGCAGTTACCGGGACCGACCAGGCCAAGAGACCCAGTACTTC.

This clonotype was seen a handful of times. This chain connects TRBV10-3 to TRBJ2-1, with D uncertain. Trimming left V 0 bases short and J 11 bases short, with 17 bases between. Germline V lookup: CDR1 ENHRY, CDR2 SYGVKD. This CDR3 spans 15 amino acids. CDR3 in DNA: TGTGCCATCAGTGAGTCCGCATCAATTGGGATGAAGCAGTTCTTC. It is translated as CAISESASIGMKQFF.

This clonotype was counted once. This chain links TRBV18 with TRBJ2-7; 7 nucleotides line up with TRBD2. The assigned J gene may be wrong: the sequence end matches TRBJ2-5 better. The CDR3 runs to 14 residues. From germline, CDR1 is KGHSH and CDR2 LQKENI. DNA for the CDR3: TGTGCCAGCTCACCGGTGAGCGGGGTGGAGACCCAGTACTTC. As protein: CASSPVSGVETQYF.

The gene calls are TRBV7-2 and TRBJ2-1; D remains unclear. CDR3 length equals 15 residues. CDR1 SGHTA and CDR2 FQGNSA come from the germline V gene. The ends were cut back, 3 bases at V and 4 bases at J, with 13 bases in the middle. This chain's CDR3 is CASSLLGVDYNEQFF. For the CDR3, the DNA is TGTGCCAGCAGCTTGCTCGGTGTCGATTACAATGAGCAGTTCTTC.

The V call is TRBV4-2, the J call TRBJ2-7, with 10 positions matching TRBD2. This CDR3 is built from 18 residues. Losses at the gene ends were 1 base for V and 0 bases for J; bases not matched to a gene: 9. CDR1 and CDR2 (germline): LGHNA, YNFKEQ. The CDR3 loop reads CASSQGASGGICSYEQYF. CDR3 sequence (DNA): TGTGCCAGCAGCCAAGGGGCTAGCGGGGGAATATGCTCCTACGAGCAGTACTTC.

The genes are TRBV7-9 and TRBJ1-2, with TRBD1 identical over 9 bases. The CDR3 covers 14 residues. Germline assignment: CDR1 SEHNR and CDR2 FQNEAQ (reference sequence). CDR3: CAGAGTGYYYGYTF. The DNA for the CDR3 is TGTGCGGGTGCCGGGACAGGGTACTACTATGGCTACACCTTC.